One sample yielded the 8 T cell receptor beta chains listed below, sequenced in a study of glioma-infiltrating T cells after dendritic cell vaccination. Only in-frame clones appear in the TCRdb table, and some are missing; sequencing was by immunoSEQ multiplex PCR. The table lists more than 30,000 clones, more than 85% of them singletons, with about 2% in the top ten. The source was blood, collected before dendritic cell vaccination. The receptor source for this set is a human donor with glioblastoma.

The chain uses TRBV5-4 and TRBJ1-6, with D unresolved. V gave up 2 bases and J gave up 5 bases, with 11 bases separating them. The CDR3 is 15 amino acids. In germline, CDR1 is SGHNT, CDR2 YYREEE (reference sequence). This CDR3 reads CASSLLELHNSPLHF. Written as DNA, the CDR3 is TGTGCCAGCAGCTTATTGGAGTTACATAATTCACCCCTCCACTTT.

The chain has TRBV11-2 and TRBJ2-7, with 13 bases fitting TRBD2. The V gene end was trimmed by 4 bases and the J gene end by 6 bases; junction bases not matched to a gene: 15. The germline gives CDR1 SGHAT, CDR2 FQNNGV. This CDR3 is built from 18 residues. The CDR3: CASSSRFLTSGGPGEQYF. CDR3 sequence (DNA): TGTGCCAGCAGCTCGCGTTTCCTGACTAGCGGGGGGCCAGGCGAGCAGTACTTC.

With regard to this clone: This CDR3 is also generated by other DNA sequences in the sample. The chain uses TRBV7-2 and TRBJ1-1; TRBD1 agrees at 8 bases. The CDR3 runs 14 residues. After removal of 5 bases from V and 5 bases from J, the junction contained 7 bases not matched to a gene. Germline V gives CDR1 SGHTA, CDR2 FQGNSA. The CDR3 DNA reads as TGTGCCAGCAGCCTGACAGGGGTTGGAACTGAAGCTTTCTTT. Protein: CASSLTGVGTEAFF.

This chain uses TRBV6-5 with TRBJ2-7, with 7 bases matching TRBD1. This CDR3 region has 11 residues. CDR1 and CDR2 from the germline V gene are MNHEY and SVGAGI. V gave up 5 bases and J gave up 9 bases; unmatched junction bases: 4. As DNA, the CDR3 is TGTGCCAGCAGTGAAGGGGGCGGGCAGTACTTC. It yields the protein CASSEGGGQYF.

This clone has a handful of counts. The gene calls are TRBV2 and TRBJ2-1; TRBD2 might be the D (5 bases). Germline-derived CDR1 and CDR2 are SNHLY and FYNNEI. The CDR3 contains 13 residues. Trimming pared 7 bases from V and 3 bases from J, leaving 10 bases between. This CDR3 is CASNEGHYNEQFF. CDR3 bases: TGTGCCAGCAATGAGGGCCACTACAATGAGCAGTTCTTC.

The J gene is TRBJ2-2, the V gene TRBV5-1; D may be TRBD2 (6 bases). The CDR3 is made up of 15 amino acids. Germline V gene data show CDR1 as SGHRS and CDR2 as YFSETQ. Trimming took 6 bases from V and 6 from J, leaving 18 bases between them. CDR3 bases: TGCGCCAGCATCTATAACGCGGGCGGGGCCGGGGAGCTGTTTTTT. Its protein product is CASIYNAGGAGELFF.

The V gene is TRBV27, the J gene TRBJ1-2, with D unresolved. V was trimmed by 0 bases and J by 4 bases, leaving 9 bases between them. The CDR3 length is 14 residues. In germline, CDR1 is MNHEY, CDR2 SMNVEV (reference sequence). CDR3 DNA sequence: TGTGCCAGCAGTTTATCCGAGGGATCCTATGGCTACACCTTC. It translates to CASSLSEGSYGYTF.

The V and J genes are TRBV18 and TRBJ1-2; 9 bases line up with TRBD1. From germline, CDR1 is KGHSH and CDR2 LQKENI. J lost 3 bases, V lost 1 base, and 0 bases had no gene match. The CDR3 consists of 14 residues. The CDR3 spells CASSPRDRDYGYTF. CDR3 nucleotides: TGTGCCAGCTCACCACGGGACAGGGACTATGGCTACACCTTC.